This TCR beta chain was found in a study of OX40 agonist ivuxolimab in advanced cancers. Study overall: In this trial design, patients received ivuxolimab intravenously at 0.01 to 10 mg/kg every 2 weeks. Anti-PD-1, anti-PD-L1 or anti-CTLA-4 therapy given earlier was allowed, and 40% had some.

Autoimmune disease history or systemic immunosuppression led to patients being barred. The germline V gene has CDR1 KGHSH and CDR2 LQKENI. Trimming cost V 3 bases and J 2 bases, with 10 bases left between them. This CDR3 region has 14 residues. Comments on this clone: No antigen is known for it.

Sequencing used immunoSEQ multiplex PCR; TCRdb keeps in-frame clones, though not all of them. Among fewer than 14,000 clones listed, more than 60% were seen once. Study-wide findings and caveats: At doses 0.1 to 3.0 mg/kg, CD4+ and CD8+ clones expanded.

This TCR came from an adult with an advanced solid tumor such as melanoma, head and neck, liver or kidney cancer. The specimen was CD4+ or CD8+ T cells sorted from blood, collected in a trial of the OX40 agonist ivuxolimab. The chain has TRBV18 and TRBJ1-2, with TRBD1 as a possible D gene (5 bases). The chain's CDR3 is CASSPGLLNYGYTF. DNA of the CDR3: TGTGCCAGCTCACCGGGACTTTTGAACTATGGCTACACCTTC.